This is a list of T cell receptor beta chains from one sample in a study of T cells in Graves' hyperthyroidism and ophthalmopathy. TCRdb re-analysed the multiplex PCR reads in MiXCR, keeping a single row per CDR3 protein. The data hold roughly 180,000 distinct CDR3 sequences, with about a sixth observed a single time. Sequencing was done on a sample of blood. These receptors were taken from a woman aged 45-59 years with Graves' hyperthyroidism. The CDR3 runs from the conserved cysteine through the conserved F or W. A D gene is named only where the DNA matches it firmly. Clone sizes are given selectively: once, few, many, or a class where the clone is expanded.

many,TRBD1,TRBJ2-4,TRBV25-1,CASSRGQGPKNIQYF,TGTGCCAGCAGTCGGGGACAGGGTCCCAAAAACATTCAGTACTTC
many,.,TRBJ1-1,TRBV20-1,CSAPGVTEAFF,TGCAGTGCCCCCGGGGTTACTGAAGCTTTCTTT
many,.,TRBJ1-2,TRBV19,CASREGRTNYGYTF,TGTGCCAGTAGAGAGGGACGGACTAACTATGGCTACACCTTC
.,TRBD2,TRBJ2-2,TRBV20-1,CSARDLGSSGGVGELFF,TGCAGTGCTAGAGATCTAGGGTCTAGCGGGGGGGTCGGGGAGCTGTTTTTT
.,.,TRBJ2-7,TRBV18,CASTSGPSSHEQYF,TGTGCCAGCACCTCCGGGCCGAGTTCGCACGAGCAGTACTTC
many,.,TRBJ1-1,TRBV4-3,CASSQVTAPNTEAFF,TGCGCCAGCAGCCAAGTGACAGCCCCGAACACTGAAGCTTTCTTT
few,TRBD1,TRBJ1-5,TRBV20-1,CSAQATGTGAWPQHF,TGCAGTGCTCAAGCTACCGGGACAGGGGCATGGCCCCAGCATTTT
.,.,TRBJ2-5,TRBV10-2,CASSPGAIKTQYF,TGCGCCAGCAGTCCGGGGGCCATAAAGACCCAGTACTTC
many,TRBD2,TRBJ2-1,TRBV6-2/TRBV6-3,CAIRGAGGPDEQFF,TGTGCCATACGTGGAGCGGGGGGGCCCGATGAGCAGTTCTTC
many,.,TRBJ2-7,TRBV9,CASSVGHRSYEQYF,TGTGCCAGCAGCGTAGGGCACCGCTCCTACGAGCAGTACTTC